A selection of T cell receptor beta chains follows, all from one sample in a study of cytomegalovirus exposure and HLA in healthy donors. Assay: immunoSEQ multiplex PCR; the TCRdb copy retains only in-frame clones and omits some. The table lists 120,000 or so clones, around 78% of them singletons. Sequencing was carried out using PBMCs. These receptors all come from a woman aged 35 to 49 in good health and CMV-seronegative. The CDR3 runs from the conserved cysteine through the conserved F or W. Each record gives: V gene, J gene, CDR3 protein.

>TRBV5-4|TRBJ1-3
CASSLQQGAGNTIYF
>TRBV5-1|TRBJ2-5
CASSLEDRAPKYF
>TRBV6-5|TRBJ1-4
CASSSQAGYEKLFF
>TRBV5-1|TRBJ2-6
CASTQAGANVLTF
>TRBV19|TRBJ2-7
CASSPRSGLPSYEQYF
>TRBV28|TRBJ1-5
CASRPGSSGNQPQHF
>TRBV10-3|.
CAIWGGTFYEQYF
>TRBV6-5|TRBJ2-7
CASSFGLAGYEQYF
>TRBV28|TRBJ2-7
CASASSYEQYF
>TRBV15|TRBJ1-2
CATSKDRGPNYGYTF